Below are 26 T cell receptor beta chains sequenced from a single sample in a study of blood T cells in healthy people across ages. PCR was performed a second time for about 7 to 12 cycles using a sample-barcoded 5' primer and a J-beta primer mix. TCRdb used MiXCR to reprocess the 5' RACE reads, holding one entry per CDR3 protein. In the table there are more than 700,000 distinct CDR3 sequences, about 55% of which are singletons. Sequenced: blood. The receptors come from an elderly man in good health.

The V and J genes are TRBV10-3 and TRBJ2-7; D is perhaps TRBD1 (5 bases). This CDR3 spans 13 amino acids. CDR1 is ENHRY, CDR2 SYGVKD, per germline. The V gene lost 3 bases and the J gene lost 3 bases, with 9 bases spanning the gap. In nucleotides, the CDR3 is TGTGCCATCAGTGACAGGGTAAGCTACGAGCAGTACTTC. Protein sequence: CAISDRVSYEQYF.

This chain uses TRBV7-8 with TRBJ2-2, with 8 bases matching TRBD2. This CDR3 spans 17 amino acids. The V segment lost 5 bases and the J segment 7 bases; nucleotides outside the gene matches: 15. CDR1 is SGHVS and CDR2 is FQNEAQ in the germline V gene. CDR3 sequence reads: CASSPRGSGARGGELFF. CDR3 coding DNA: TGTGCCAGCAGCCCGCGTGGTAGCGGGGCCCGAGGCGGGGAGCTGTTTTTT.

As regards this clonotype: One end of the junction varies from germline; a read error may be responsible. The J gene is TRBJ2-5, the V gene TRBV7-9, with TRBD1 identical over 7 bases. Germline loops: CDR1 SEHNR, CDR2 FQNEAQ (reference sequence). The CDR3 has 13 residues. CDR3 nucleotide sequence: TGTACCAGCAGCCTGGCAGGGGGAGAGACCCAGTACTTC. It codes for CTSSLAGGETQYF.

The CDR3: CSARGEGAGSYEQYF. DNA of the CDR3: TGCAGTGCTAGAGGGGAAGGGGCGGGATCCTACGAGCAGTACTTC. The genes are TRBV20-1 and TRBJ2-7, with a possible D match to TRBD2 (6 bases). Germline V gene data show CDR1 as DFQATT and CDR2 as SNEGSKA (reference sequence). The ends were cut back, 1 base at V and 1 base at J, with 14 bases in the middle. This CDR3 has 15 amino acids.

V and J are TRBV5-5 and TRBJ1-2; the D gene is possibly TRBD1 (5 bases). V was clipped by 3 bases and J by 5 bases, with 14 bases between them. Germline CDR1 reads SGHKS; CDR2 reads YYEKEE (reference sequence). The CDR3 is 14 amino acids. As DNA, the CDR3 is TGTGCCAGCAGCTCCGGGACGGCCGGGTATGGCTACACCTTC. Its protein is CASSSGTAGYGYTF.

This clonotype was seen only once. This chain joins TRBV20-1 and TRBJ2-7; either TRBD1 or TRBD2 may supply D (5 bases each). V was pared by 0 bases and J by 2 bases, with 11 bases between. This CDR3 has 14 residues. Germline values: CDR1 DFQATT, CDR2 SNEGSKA (reference sequence). CDR3 bases: TGCAGTGCTAGAGAGGGACCTAACCCCTACGAGCAGTACTTC. Residues: CSAREGPNPYEQYF.

In its sample, this clonotype was seen a few times. The chain is built from TRBV29-1 and TRBJ1-2; the match to TRBD1 covers 9 bases. Looked up from germline, CDR1 is SQVTM and CDR2 is ANQGSEA. The length of the CDR3 is 14 residues. Trimming cost V 0 bases and J 7 bases; bases outside gene matches: 6. As DNA, the CDR3 is TGCAGCGTTGAAGACCGGACAGGGGCGGGTGGCTACACCTTC. The encoded protein is CSVEDRTGAGGYTF.

This clonotype was observed a handful of times. The chain is built from TRBV29-1 and TRBJ2-5; 9 positions match TRBD1. V lost 4 bases to trimming and J lost 3 bases; unmatched junction nucleotides: 3. Looked up from germline, CDR1 is SQVTM and CDR2 is ANQGSEA. The CDR3 has 13 residues. The CDR3 DNA follows: TGCAGCGTTGCTGGACAGGGGAAAGAGACCCAGTACTTC. It is translated as CSVAGQGKETQYF.

This clonotype has only a few counts. The chain employs TRBV4-1 and TRBJ2-5, with TRBD1 identical over 10 bases. Germline V lookup: CDR1 MGHRA, CDR2 YSYEKL. This CDR3 has 16 residues. The trim removed 4 bases at V and 4 bases at J, leaving 9 bases unmatched. CDR3: CASSRLGQGVRETQYF. In nucleotides, the CDR3 is TGCGCCAGCAGCCGACTAGGACAGGGGGTTCGAGAGACCCAGTACTTC.

This clonotype was counted between two and nine times. This chain joins TRBV11-2 and TRBJ2-7, with a possible D match to TRBD2 (6 bases). The CDR3 contains 16 residues. The germline V gene encodes CDR1 SGHAT and CDR2 FQNNGV. Trimming left V 5 bases short and J 0 bases short, with 17 bases between. CDR3 region: CASSRTDAGGSYEQYF. As DNA, the CDR3 is TGTGCCAGCAGCCGAACCGACGCCGGGGGCTCCTACGAGCAGTACTTC. Based on the CDR3 plus reference TRBV11-2 and TRBJ2-7, the full variable domain is EAGVAQSPRYKIIEKRQSVAFWCNPISGHATLYWYQQILGQGPKLLIQFQNNGVVDDSQLPKDRFSAERLKGVDSTLKIQPAKLEDSAVYLCASSRTDAGGSYEQYFGPGTRLTVT.

The gene calls are TRBV27 and TRBJ1-5; TRBD1 is a possible D gene (6 bases). The CDR3 extends over 15 amino acids. V lost 4 bases to trimming and J lost 3 bases, with 13 bases between them. Germline lookup yields CDR1 MNHEY and CDR2 SMNVEV (reference sequence). The DNA for the CDR3 is TGTGCCAGCAGTTCAACAGGGACCGCCAATCAGCCCCAGCATTTT. Protein sequence: CASSSTGTANQPQHF.

This clonotype was seen once. This chain uses TRBV6-1 with TRBJ2-7; D is uncertain. Germline V gene sequence: CDR1 MNHNS, CDR2 SASEGT. Trimming left V 4 bases short and J 7 bases short, with 8 bases between. This CDR3 spans 11 amino acids. As DNA, the CDR3 is TGTGCCAGCAGTGCCACCAAGGAGCAGTACTTC. This codes for CASSATKEQYF.

V is TRBV4-1 and J is TRBJ1-5; no firm D call. With 2 bases removed from V and 0 bases from J, the gap between germline ends came to 11 bases. The CDR3 loop spans 16 amino acids. CDR1 MGHRA and CDR2 YSYEKL come from the germline V gene. CDR3 coding DNA: TGCGCCAGCAGCCAACACACGGTCCTTAGCAATCAGCCCCAGCATTTT. Amino acids: CASSQHTVLSNQPQHF.

The chain carries TRBV6-2 or TRBV6-3 and TRBJ2-5; weak D call: TRBD1 (5 bases). Trimming stripped 5 bases from V and 11 bases from J, with 18 bases between. The CDR3 consists of 13 residues. From germline, CDR1 is MNHEY and CDR2 SVGEGT. CDR3 DNA sequence: TGTGCCAGCAGTCACCTCCAGGGAACTGAGCAGTACTTC. As protein: CASSHLQGTEQYF.

This clonotype turned up a few times. This sequence joins TRBV5-6 and TRBJ1-4; perhaps TRBD1 as D (6 bases). Germline loops: CDR1 SGHDT, CDR2 YYEEEE. V lost 4 bases and J lost 6, with 10 bases in between. There are 13 residues in the CDR3. CDR3 DNA: TGTGCCAGCAGCCCCTGGACAGATGAAAAACTGTTTTTT. Its translation is CASSPWTDEKLFF.

Concerning this clonotype itself: An end of the junction differs from the germline gene, which may be a read error. The chain carries TRBV24-1 and TRBJ2-1; D might be TRBD1 (5 bases). The CDR3 consists of 15 residues. Per the germline V gene, CDR1 is KGHDR and CDR2 is SFDVKD. This chain's CDR3 is CVTSDPAKGDNEQFF. The CDR3 nucleotides are TGTGTCACCAGTGATCCCGCGAAAGGGGACAATGAGCAGTTCTTC.

The chain links TRBV5-1 to TRBJ2-5; 8 positions agree with TRBD1. CDR3 size: 15 residues. Trimming cost V 1 base and J 4 bases; bases outside gene matches: 6. CDR1 is SGHRS and CDR2 is YFSETQ in the germline V gene. The CDR3 spells CASSLQGAPGETQYF. The CDR3 nucleotides are TGCGCCAGCAGCTTGCAGGGGGCTCCAGGAGAGACCCAGTACTTC. Supplemented by reference TRBV5-1 and TRBJ2-5, the full variable domain reads KAGVTQTPRYLIKTRGQQVTLSCSPISGHRSVSWYQQTPGQGLQFLFEYFSETQRNKGNFPGRFSGRQFSNSRSEMNVSTLELGDSALYLCASSLQGAPGETQYFGPGTRLLVL.

With regard to this clonotype: Relative to the germline gene, one junction end is altered; a read error may explain this. The chain employs TRBV7-8 and TRBJ2-6, with TRBD1 matching over 7 bases. Germline V gene sequence: CDR1 SGHVS, CDR2 FQNEAQ. This CDR3 has 17 residues. CDR3 residues: CASRPQGVPKGVNVLTF. CDR3 in DNA: TGTGCCAGCAGGCCTCAGGGGGTGCCTAAAGGGGTCAACGTCCTGACTTTC.

Here the CDR3 reads CASSESTGAGFTQYF. DNA of the CDR3: TGTGCCAGCAGTGAAAGTACAGGGGCCGGCTTCACCCAGTACTTC. J is TRBJ2-7 and V is TRBV6-1; 7 bases match TRBD1. Trimming removed 2 bases from V and 10 bases from J; junction bases left unmatched: 14. The length of the CDR3 is 15 residues. Germline V gene data show CDR1 as MNHNS and CDR2 as SASEGT.

The J gene is TRBJ1-4, the V gene TRBV2; D is uncertain. Trimming took 7 bases from V and 8 from J, leaving 5 bases between them. The CDR3 is 10 residues long. Germline values: CDR1 SNHLY, CDR2 FYNNEI. CDR3 nucleotides: TGTGCCAGCAAAGGGGAAAAACTGTTTTTT. This gives the protein CASKGEKLFF.

This clonotype showed up many times. The genes are TRBV12-3 or TRBV12-4 and TRBJ2-7; 11 bases align to TRBD1. CDR3 length equals 15 residues. Germline trimming cut 3 bases from V and 5 bases from J; bases unmatched to any gene: 6. The CDR3 coding sequence is TGTGCCAGCAGTTTCGGACAGGGGGCTAAAAACGAGCAGTACTTC. Translated: CASSFGQGAKNEQYF.

This sequence joins TRBV10-3 and TRBJ2-5; 11 bases agree with TRBD2. Germline V gives CDR1 ENHRY, CDR2 SYGVKD. The V segment lost 0 bases and the J segment 4 bases; nucleotides outside the gene matches: 4. The CDR3 is 16 residues long. CDR3 coding DNA: TGTGCCATCAGTGAGTCGGAACTAGCGGGGGTAGAGACCCAGTACTTC. The encoded protein is CAISESELAGVETQYF.

This clonotype was counted a few times. The rearrangement links TRBV29-1 to TRBJ2-3, with D possibly being TRBD2 (5 bases). V was clipped by 6 bases and J by 1 base, with 14 bases between them. The length of the CDR3 is 14 residues. Germline V gives CDR1 SQVTM, CDR2 ANQGSEA. The CDR3 loop is CSVEEQRRTDTQYF. CDR3 DNA: TGCAGCGTGGAGGAGCAGCGGCGCACAGATACGCAGTATTTT.

In DNA, the CDR3 is TGTGCCAGTCGATTAAGTGGCGAGACCCAGTACTTC. It translates to CASRLSGETQYF. The chain links TRBV19 to TRBJ2-5; no clear D. V was shortened by 8 bases and J by 5 bases, with 12 bases between the two germline ends. From germline, CDR1 is LNHDA and CDR2 SQIVND (reference sequence). The CDR3 runs to 12 residues. Combining the CDR3 with reference TRBV19 and TRBJ2-5 gives the whole variable domain DGGITQSPKYLFRKEGQNVTLSCEQNLNHDAMYWYRQDPGQGLRLIYYSQIVNDFQKGDIAEGYSVSREKKESFPLTVTSAQKNPTAFYLCASRLSGETQYFGPGTRLLVL.

This chain uses TRBV12-3 or TRBV12-4 with TRBJ2-1; TRBD1 matches at 9 bases. After removal of 6 bases from V and 3 bases from J, the junction contained 6 bases not matched to a gene. This CDR3 has 15 residues. CDR3 residues: CASRITGGGYNEQFF. The DNA of the CDR3 is TGTGCCAGCAGGATCACAGGGGGCGGCTACAATGAGCAGTTCTTC.

This clonotype was observed a few times. V usage is TRBV20-1 and J usage is TRBJ2-3; no clear D gene. V was cut by 5 bases and J by 2 bases, with 8 bases left in between. The CDR3 length is 12 residues. Germline CDR1 is DFQATT and CDR2 is SNEGSKA (reference sequence). CDR3: CSALAHTDTQYF. The CDR3 bases are TGCAGTGCTCTGGCCCACACAGATACGCAGTATTTT.